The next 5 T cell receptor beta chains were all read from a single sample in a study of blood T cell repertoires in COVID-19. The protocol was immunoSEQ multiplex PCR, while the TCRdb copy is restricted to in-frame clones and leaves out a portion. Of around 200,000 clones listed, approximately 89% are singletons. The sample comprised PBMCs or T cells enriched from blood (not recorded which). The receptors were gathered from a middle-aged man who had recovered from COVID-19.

CDR3 nucleotides: TGTGCCTGGAGTGTATTTCAGGTGGACACTGAAGCTTTCTTT. As protein: CAWSVFQVDTEAFF. The rearrangement joins TRBV30 to TRBJ1-1; D unresolved. From germline, CDR1 is GTSNPN and CDR2 SVGIG (reference sequence). V lost 0 bases and J 3 bases, leaving 11 bases between the germline ends. The length of the CDR3 is 14 residues.

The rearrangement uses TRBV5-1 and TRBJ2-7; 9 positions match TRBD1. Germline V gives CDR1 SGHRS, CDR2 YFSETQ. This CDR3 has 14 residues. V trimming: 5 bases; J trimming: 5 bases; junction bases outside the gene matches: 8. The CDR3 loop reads CASSTGQGFHEQYF. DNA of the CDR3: TGCGCCAGCAGTACGGGACAGGGATTCCACGAGCAGTACTTC.

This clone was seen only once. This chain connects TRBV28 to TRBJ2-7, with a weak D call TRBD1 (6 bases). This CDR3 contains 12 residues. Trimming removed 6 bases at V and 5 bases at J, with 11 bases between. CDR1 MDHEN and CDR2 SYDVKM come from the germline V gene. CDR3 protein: CASRTQGHEQYF. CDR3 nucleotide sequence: TGTGCCAGCAGGACGCAGGGGCACGAGCAGTACTTC.

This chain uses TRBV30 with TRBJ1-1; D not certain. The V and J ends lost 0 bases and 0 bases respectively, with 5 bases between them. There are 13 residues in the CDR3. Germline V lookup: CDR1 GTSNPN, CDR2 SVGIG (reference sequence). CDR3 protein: CAWSVRVNTEAFF. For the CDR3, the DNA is TGTGCCTGGAGTGTACGAGTGAACACTGAAGCTTTCTTT.

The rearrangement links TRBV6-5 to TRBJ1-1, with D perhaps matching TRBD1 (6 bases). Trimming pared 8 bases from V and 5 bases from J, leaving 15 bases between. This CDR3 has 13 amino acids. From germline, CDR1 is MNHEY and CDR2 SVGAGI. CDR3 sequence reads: CASVQTGRTEAFF. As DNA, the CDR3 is TGTGCCAGCGTTCAAACAGGGCGAACTGAAGCTTTCTTT.